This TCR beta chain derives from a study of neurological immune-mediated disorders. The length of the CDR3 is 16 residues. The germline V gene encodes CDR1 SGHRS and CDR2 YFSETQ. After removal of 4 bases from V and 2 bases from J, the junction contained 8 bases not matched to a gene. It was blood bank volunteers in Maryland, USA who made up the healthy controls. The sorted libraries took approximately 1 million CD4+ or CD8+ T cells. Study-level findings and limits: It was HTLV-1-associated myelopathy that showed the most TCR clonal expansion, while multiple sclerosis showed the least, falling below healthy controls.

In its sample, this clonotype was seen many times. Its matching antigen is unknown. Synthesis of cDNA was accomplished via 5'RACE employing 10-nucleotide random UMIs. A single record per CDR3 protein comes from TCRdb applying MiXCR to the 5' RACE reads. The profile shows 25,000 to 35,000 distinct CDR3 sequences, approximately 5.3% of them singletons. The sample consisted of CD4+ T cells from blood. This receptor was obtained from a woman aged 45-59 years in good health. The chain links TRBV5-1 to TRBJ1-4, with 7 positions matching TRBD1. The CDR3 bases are TGCGCCAGCAGCCCAAGCCCACAGGGGACTAATGAAAAACTGTTTTTT. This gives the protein CASSPSPQGTNEKLFF.